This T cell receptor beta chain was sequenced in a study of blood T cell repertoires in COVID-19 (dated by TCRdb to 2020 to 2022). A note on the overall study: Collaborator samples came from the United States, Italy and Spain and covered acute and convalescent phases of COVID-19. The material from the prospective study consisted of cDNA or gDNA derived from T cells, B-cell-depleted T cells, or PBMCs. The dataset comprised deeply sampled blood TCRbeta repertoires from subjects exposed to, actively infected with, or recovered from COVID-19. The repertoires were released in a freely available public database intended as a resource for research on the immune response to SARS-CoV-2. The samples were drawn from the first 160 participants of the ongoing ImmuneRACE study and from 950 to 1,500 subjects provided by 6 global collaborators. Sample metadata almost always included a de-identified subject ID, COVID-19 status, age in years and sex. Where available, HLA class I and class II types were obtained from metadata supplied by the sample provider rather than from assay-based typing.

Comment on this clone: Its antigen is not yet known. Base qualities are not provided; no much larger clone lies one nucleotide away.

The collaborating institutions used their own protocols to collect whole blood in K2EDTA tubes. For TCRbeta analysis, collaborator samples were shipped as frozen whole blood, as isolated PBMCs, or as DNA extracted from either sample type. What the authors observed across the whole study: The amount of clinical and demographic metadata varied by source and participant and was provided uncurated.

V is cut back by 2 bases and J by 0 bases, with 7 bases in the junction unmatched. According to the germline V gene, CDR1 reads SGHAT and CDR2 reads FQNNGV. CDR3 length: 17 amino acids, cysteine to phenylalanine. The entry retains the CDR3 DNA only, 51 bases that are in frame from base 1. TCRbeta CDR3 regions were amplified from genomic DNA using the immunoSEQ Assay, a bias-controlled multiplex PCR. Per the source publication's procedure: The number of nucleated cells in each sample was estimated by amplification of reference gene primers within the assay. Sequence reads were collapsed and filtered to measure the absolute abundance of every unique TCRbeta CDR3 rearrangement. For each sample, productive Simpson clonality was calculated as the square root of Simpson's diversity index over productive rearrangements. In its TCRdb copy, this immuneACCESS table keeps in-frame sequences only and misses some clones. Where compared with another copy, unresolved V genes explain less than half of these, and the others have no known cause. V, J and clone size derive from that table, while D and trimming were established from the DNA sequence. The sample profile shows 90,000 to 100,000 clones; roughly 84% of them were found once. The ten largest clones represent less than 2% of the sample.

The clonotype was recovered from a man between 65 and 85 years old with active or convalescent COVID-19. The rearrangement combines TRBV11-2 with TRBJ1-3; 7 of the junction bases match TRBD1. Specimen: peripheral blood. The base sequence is TGTGCCAGCAGCTTATATTTGGGACAGAGCTCTGGAAACACCATATATTTT. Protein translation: CASSLYLGQSSGNTIYF.